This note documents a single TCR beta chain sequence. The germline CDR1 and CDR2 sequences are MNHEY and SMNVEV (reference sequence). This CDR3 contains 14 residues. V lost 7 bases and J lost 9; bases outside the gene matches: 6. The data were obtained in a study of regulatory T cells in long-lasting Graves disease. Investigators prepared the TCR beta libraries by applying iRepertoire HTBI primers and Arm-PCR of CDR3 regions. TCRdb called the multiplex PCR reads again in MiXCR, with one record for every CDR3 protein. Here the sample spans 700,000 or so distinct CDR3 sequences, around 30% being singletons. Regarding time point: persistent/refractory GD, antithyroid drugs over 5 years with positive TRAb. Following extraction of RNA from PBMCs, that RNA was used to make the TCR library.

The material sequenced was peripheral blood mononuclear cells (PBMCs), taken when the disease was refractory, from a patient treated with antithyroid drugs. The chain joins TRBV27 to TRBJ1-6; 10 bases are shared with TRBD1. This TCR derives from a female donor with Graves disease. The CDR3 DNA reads TGTGCCAGCACCTCCGACAGGGGGCTTTCACCCCTCCACTTT. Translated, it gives CASTSDRGLSPLHF.